This T cell receptor (beta chain) was sequenced during a study of blood T cell repertoires in COVID-19. Study-level background: Material from acute and convalescent COVID-19 was sourced from the United States, Italy and Spain.

Sequencing was performed with immunoSEQ multiplex PCR; in TCRdb, only in-frame clones are kept and a portion is missing. The data show over 200,000 clones, around nine tenths seen once. The table lists this clone with a count of one. Trimming took 6 bases from V and 0 from J, leaving 13 bases between them. The CDR3 consists of 15 residues. Per germline, CDR1 SNHLY and CDR2 FYNNEI. The clonotype was recovered from a man aged 18 to 30 with active or convalescent COVID-19. The chain has TRBV2 and TRBJ2-3; D perhaps matches TRBD2 (5 bases). The sequenced sample consisted of peripheral blood. The CDR3 here is CASSLRDTSTDTQYF. CDR3 in DNA: TGTGCCAGCAGCCTGAGGGATACTAGCACAGATACGCAGTATTTT.